This TCR beta chain was documented in a study of cytomegalovirus exposure and HLA in healthy donors. The J segment lost 4 bases and the V segment lost 3 bases, leaving 5 bases of the junction unmatched. Germline V gene data show CDR1 as SGHTA and CDR2 as FQGTGA. The CDR3 runs to 15 residues. Study findings and constraints: Productive rates of about 87% or about 30% were seen for most TCR beta V segments in an earlier analysis. Most CMV-associated TCR beta chains were later found to appear HLA-restricted. High specificity and sensitivity for cytomegalovirus status were reported for the classifier.

PCR used 60 Vbeta primers and 13 Jbeta primers. The data were produced by immunoSEQ multiplex PCR, yet TCRdb's version contains in-frame clones alone and is incomplete. The table lists over 120,000 clones, just under 85% of them singletons. As concerns this clone: Its target is unknown.

The sample consisted of PBMCs. This sequence originates from a man under 40 in good health and CMV-seropositive. V is TRBV7-3 and J is TRBJ2-1, with 8 bases lining up with TRBD2. The CDR3 DNA reads as TGTGCCAGCAGCTTGATAGCGGGGATTTACAATGAGCAGTTCTTC. Its protein product is CASSLIAGIYNEQFF.